This T cell receptor beta chain was found in a study of Ad26.COV2.S vaccination and SARS-CoV-2 variants. Notes on the study in general: Vaccinees and placebo recipients showed similar non-spike TCR breadth.

Of note for this clone: Its antigen is not known.

The V end was cut by 4 bases, the J end by 3 bases, with 13 bases between. Looked up from germline, CDR1 is MNHEY and CDR2 is SVGAGI. The CDR3 runs 14 residues. Clones were sequenced by immunoSEQ multiplex PCR, and TCRdb holds only the in-frame ones, with some missing. The sample has more than 40,000 clones, roughly 80% seen once. Sequencing was performed on peripheral blood, taken after recovery from COVID-19. The sequence was collected from a human donor who had recovered from COVID-19. The V call is TRBV6-5, the J call TRBJ2-7; D is tentatively TRBD1 or TRBD2 (5 bases each). CDR3 sequence: CASSFRDGDYEQYV. The CDR3 nucleotides read TGTGCCAGCAGTTTCCGGGACGGTGACTACGAGCAGTACGTC.